In this sample, the clone carrying this T cell receptor beta chain turned up many times. Its cognate antigen is unknown. The CDR3 is made up of 14 amino acids. With 10 bases removed from V and 5 bases from J, the gap between germline ends came to 20 bases. The germline CDR1 and CDR2 sequences are ENHRY and SYGVKD. The record originates from a study of T-cell memory formation after mild COVID-19. Overall study: TCR clusters were largely donor specific.

Findings of the study overall: Among contracting clones, CD4+ were mainly CM/EM and CD8+ enriched in EMRA. Day 15 to 85 contracting clones showed balanced CD4/CD8; day 15 to 37 expanders favored CD4+.

With constant-segment primers, 5'RACE yielded cDNA libraries of TCR alpha and TCR beta that carried sample barcodes and UMIs. TCRdb ran MiXCR on the 5' RACE reads and lists one entry per CDR3 protein. The table lists approximately 340,000 distinct CDR3 sequences, over 10% of them singletons, with 20% to 25% in the top ten. Material for sequencing was PBMCs or a T cell subset sorted from them (not recorded which). The chain joins TRBV10-3 to TRBJ1-2; D is possibly TRBD1 (5 bases). The clonotype was recovered from a man between 18 and 35 years old who had mild COVID-19 (a few samples of this study predate the infection). Cell type and time point are not known. CDR3 in DNA: TGTGCCACTCAGAGGCAGGGAAGTCTTTATGGCTACACCTTC. It is translated as CATQRQGSLYGYTF.